Sequencing of this T cell receptor beta chain was carried out in a study of beta chain features in type 1 diabetes. The table lists this clone with a few counts. One heparinised blood draw averaging about 116 mL was given by each donor. In all sorted populations, purity surpassed 98%. Every bit of the isolated RNA underwent reverse transcription, so sequencing read expressed TCRB transcripts. Clones were sequenced by immunoSEQ multiplex PCR, and TCRdb holds only the in-frame ones, with some missing. The table lists 620,000 or so clones, about 16% of them singletons. The CDR3 covers 15 residues. Germline lookup yields CDR1 SEHNR and CDR2 FQNEAQ (reference sequence). V was pared by 5 bases and J by 1 base, with 14 bases between.

The specimen sequenced was naive CD4+ T cells from blood. The chain carries TRBV7-9 and TRBJ1-1; D possibly corresponds to TRBD1 (6 bases). The source of this sequence is a man younger than 35 in good health. CDR3 bases: TGTGCCAGCAGCCTAGGGACGGGGGCGAACACTGAAGCTTTCTTT. Amino acid sequence: CASSLGTGANTEAFF.